Each of the 26 T cell receptor beta chains below was sequenced from the same sample in a study of blood T cell repertoires in COVID-19. Only in-frame clones appear in the TCRdb table, and some are missing; sequencing was by immunoSEQ multiplex PCR. Altogether some 300,000 clones are present, roughly 90% being singletons, with the ten largest covering 0.75% to 1%. Sequenced: PBMCs or T cells enriched from blood (not recorded which). The receptors stem from a woman under 40 who had recovered from COVID-19.

The chain couples TRBV10-3 to TRBJ1-1, with TRBD1 as a possible D gene (5 bases). Germline V gene lookup returns CDR1 ENHRY and CDR2 SYGVKD. This CDR3 spans 13 amino acids. The V end was cut by 4 bases, the J end by 2 bases, with 8 bases between. For the CDR3, the DNA is TGTGCCATCAGTGCCACAGGCAACACTGAAGCTTTCTTT. It specifies CAISATGNTEAFF.

A single count supports this clone. The V and J genes are TRBV6-2 or TRBV6-3 and TRBJ1-2; D is possibly TRBD1 (5 bases). CDR3 size: 16 residues. Germline V gene lookup returns CDR1 MNHEY and CDR2 SVGEGT. The V and J ends lost 4 bases and 7 bases respectively, with 22 bases between them. The CDR3 DNA is TGTGCCAGCAGTTTATATGCGGCCATAGGAGGGGCTGGCTACACCTTC. It yields the protein CASSLYAAIGGAGYTF.

This chain connects TRBV6-5 to TRBJ1-1; D is ambiguous. The CDR3 is 13 residues long. V was cut by 2 bases and J by 6 bases, with 10 bases left in between. In germline, CDR1 is MNHEY, CDR2 SVGAGI. The CDR3 sequence is CASSYIPGPEAFF. CDR3 in DNA: TGTGCCAGCAGTTACATTCCTGGGCCTGAAGCTTTCTTT.

Of note for this clone: One end of the junction fails to match germline, which may point to a read error. V and J are TRBV7-2 and TRBJ2-4; TRBD1 matches 8 bases. The CDR3 length is 14 residues. CDR1 and CDR2 from the germline V gene are SGHTA and FQGNSA. CDR3 DNA sequence: TGTGCCAGCAGCCCTTGGGACCAGGGGGCCCCATCGGACTTC. Residues: CASSPWDQGAPSDF.

This clone was observed a handful of times. V gene TRBV5-4 combines with J gene TRBJ1-1; D uncertain. Trimming shortened V by 0 bases and J by 4 bases, and 13 bases separated the two germline ends. Per the germline V gene, CDR1 is SGHNT and CDR2 is YYREEE (reference sequence). This CDR3 has 15 residues. The CDR3 DNA reads TGTGCCAGCAGCTTGGCCGGGAGGTCGGGCACTGAAGCTTTCTTT. This codes for CASSLAGRSGTEAFF. The entire variable domain, with the rest obtained from reference TRBV5-4 and TRBJ1-1, is as follows: ETGVTQSPTHLIKTRGQQVTLRCSSQSGHNTVSWYQQALGQGPQFIFQYYREEENGRGNFPPRFSGLQFPNYSSELNVNALELDDSALYLCASSLAGRSGTEAFFGQGTRLTVV.

This clone showed up just once. This chain connects TRBV7-2 to TRBJ1-4; D is perhaps TRBD1 (6 bases). This CDR3 comprises 17 residues. Germline values: CDR1 SGHTA, CDR2 FQGNSA. V gave up 0 bases and J gave up 2 bases, with 13 bases separating them. The CDR3 region is CASSLALSGVTNEKLFF. In DNA, the CDR3 is TGTGCCAGCAGCTTAGCGCTCTCAGGGGTGACTAATGAAAAACTGTTTTTT.

The chain couples TRBV9 to TRBJ1-1; 10 nucleotides align to TRBD1. The CDR3 length is 18 residues. V gave up 4 bases and J gave up 5 bases; unmatched junction bases: 17. Germline-derived CDR1 and CDR2 are SGDLS and YYNGEE. CDR3 coding DNA: TGTGCCAGCAGCCGAGCCCCGGGACAGGGGAAATTATTGACTGAAGCTTTCTTT. Translating gives CASSRAPGQGKLLTEAFF. Together with reference TRBV9 and TRBJ1-1, the CDR3 gives the full variable domain: DSGVTQTPKHLITATGQRVTLRCSPRSGDLSVYWYQQSLDQGLQFLIQYYNGEERAKGNILERFSAQQFPDLHSELNLSSLELGDSALYFCASSRAPGQGKLLTEAFFGQGTRLTVV.

The rearrangement uses TRBV5-1 and TRBJ2-2, with 8 positions matching TRBD2. With 0 bases clipped from V and 2 bases from J, the junction kept 9 bases outside the gene matches. In germline, CDR1 is SGHRS, CDR2 YFSETQ. This CDR3 contains 18 residues. This chain's CDR3 is CASSLVASGYPNTGELFF. CDR3 DNA sequence: TGCGCCAGCAGCTTGGTGGCTAGCGGGTACCCAAACACCGGGGAGCTGTTTTTT.

This clone showed up just once. V is TRBV5-6 and J is TRBJ2-5, with 9 nucleotides matching TRBD2. V was clipped by 2 bases and J by 3 bases; unmatched bases: 5. Germline-derived CDR1 and CDR2 are SGHDT and YYEEEE. The CDR3 sequence is 15 residues long. CDR3 sequence: CASSFLAGVKETQYF. The CDR3 DNA follows: TGTGCCAGCAGCTTTTTAGCGGGAGTGAAAGAGACCCAGTACTTC.

The chain links TRBV4-3 to TRBJ1-6; the D is unclear. V was cut by 1 base and J by 9 bases, with 10 bases left in between. CDR1 LGHNA and CDR2 YSLEER come from the germline V gene. This CDR3 comprises 14 residues. The chain's CDR3 is CASSQAFRISPLHF. The CDR3 nucleotides read TGCGCCAGCAGCCAAGCGTTCAGGATTTCACCCCTCCACTTT.

In its sample, this clone was seen once. In nucleotides, the CDR3 is TGTGCCAGCACCCGGGGACTAGGAGTTACAGATACGCAGTATTTT. Translated: CASTRGLGVTDTQYF. The chain uses TRBV13 and TRBJ2-3; 8 nucleotides align to TRBD2. The trim removed 7 bases at V and 3 bases at J, leaving 9 bases unmatched. This CDR3 spans 15 amino acids. Germline V gives CDR1 PRHDT, CDR2 FYEKMQ (reference sequence).

The V gene is TRBV4-1, the J gene TRBJ2-3, with unresolved D. Germline V CDR1 and CDR2: MGHRA, YSYEKL. V was cut by 2 bases and J by 2 bases, with 11 bases left in between. The CDR3 spans 15 residues. As DNA, the CDR3 is TGCGCCAGCAGCCAAACCCGCGGCACCACAGATACGCAGTATTTT. Encoded protein: CASSQTRGTTDTQYF.

As regards this clone: Other DNA variants within this sample encode the same CDR3. The rearrangement uses TRBV12-3 or TRBV12-4 and TRBJ2-7, with D maybe TRBD1 (6 bases). Trimming took 6 bases from V and 0 from J, leaving 9 bases between them. The CDR3 is 13 residues long. Here the CDR3 reads CASSLDSSYEQYF. The CDR3 region has the DNA TGTGCCAGCAGCTTGGACAGCTCCTACGAGCAGTACTTC.

This chain links TRBV6-5 with TRBJ1-5, with 7 bases that match TRBD1. The CDR3 runs to 15 residues. Looked up from germline, CDR1 is MNHEY and CDR2 is SVGAGI. Germline trimming cut 6 bases from V and 5 bases from J; bases unmatched to any gene: 10. CDR3 nucleotides: TGTGCCAGCAGCCACAACAGGGGAGGAGATCAGCCCCAGCATTTT. Amino acid sequence: CASSHNRGGDQPQHF.

V is TRBV5-8 and J is TRBJ2-7; 7 bases align to TRBD1. This CDR3 is 16 amino acids long. From germline, CDR1 is SGHTS and CDR2 YDEGEE. J lost 4 bases, V lost 1 base, and 11 bases had no gene match. Here the CDR3 reads CASSLFGRQGVYEQYF. CDR3 nucleotides: TGTGCCAGCAGCTTGTTTGGAAGACAGGGCGTATACGAGCAGTACTTC.

Details on this clone: The sample contains more than one DNA sequence encoding this CDR3. The V call is TRBV28, the J call TRBJ2-7; 8 positions agree with TRBD1. This CDR3 has 14 residues. J was trimmed by 2 bases and V by 3 bases; bases with no gene match: 3. Germline CDR1 and CDR2: MDHEN and SYDVKM. The CDR3: CASSLAGGTYEQYF. For the CDR3, the DNA is TGTGCCAGCAGTTTGGCAGGGGGCACCTACGAGCAGTACTTC.

V gene TRBV5-4 combines with J gene TRBJ2-2, with unresolved D. Germline values: CDR1 SGHNT, CDR2 YYREEE (reference sequence). The length of the CDR3 is 15 residues. Trimming cost V 1 base and J 2 bases, with 9 bases left between them. The CDR3 region has the DNA TGTGCCAGCAGCTTGAAGCTAGTAAACACCGGGGAGCTGTTTTTT. Translation gives CASSLKLVNTGELFF.

The V call is TRBV11-3, the J call TRBJ1-3; 8 nucleotides match TRBD1. The junction had 6 bases not matched to a gene; V was cut back by 4 bases and J by 4 bases. The CDR3 length is 15 residues. Germline CDR1 and CDR2: SGHNT and YENEEA. The CDR3 is CASSSTDRAGNTIYF. The CDR3 DNA is TGTGCCAGCAGCTCAACGGACAGGGCCGGAAACACCATATATTTT. The complete variable domain, with remaining parts taken from reference TRBV11-3 and TRBJ1-3, reads EAGVVQSPRYKIIEKKQPVAFWCNPISGHNTLYWYLQNLGQGPELLIRYENEEAVDDSQLPKDRFSAERLKGVDSTLKIQPAELGDSAVYLCASSSTDRAGNTIYFGEGSWLTVV.

This CDR3 is CASSVKDSDYGYTF. As DNA, the CDR3 is TGTGCCAGCAGCGTTAAGGACAGCGACTATGGCTACACCTTC. The J gene is TRBJ1-2, the V gene TRBV9, with a tentative D call TRBD1 (6 bases). The CDR3 totals 14 residues. Trimming removed 2 bases at V and 3 bases at J, with 11 bases between. From germline, CDR1 is SGDLS and CDR2 YYNGEE.

This clone was counted between two and nine times. Within the sample, other DNA sequences also encode this same CDR3. The chain couples TRBV7-9 to TRBJ2-3; 9 bases map to TRBD2. Trimming at V came to 2 bases and at J to 3 bases, leaving 0 bases not matched to a gene. The CDR3 is made up of 14 amino acids. Per germline, CDR1 SEHNR and CDR2 FQNEAQ (reference sequence). The CDR3 sequence: CASSLTSGTDTQYF. The CDR3, as DNA: TGTGCCAGCAGCTTAACTAGCGGGACAGATACGCAGTATTTT.

The chain links TRBV3-1 (or the pseudogene TRBV3-2) to TRBJ2-7; TRBD2 aligns across 9 bases. Unmatched junction bases numbered 13, after V lost 4 bases and J lost 3 bases. The CDR3 totals 17 residues. Germline-derived CDR1 and CDR2 are LGHDT and YNNKEL (reference sequence). The CDR3 is CASSLMLVAGVIYEQYF. As DNA, the CDR3 is TGTGCCAGCAGCCTTATGTTGGTAGCGGGAGTTATCTACGAGCAGTACTTC.

This clone was seen a single time. For the CDR3, the DNA is TGTGCCAGAACCGCCTTTCGAGACAGGCCTATTAATAGCAATCAGCCCCAGCATTTT. Protein: CARTAFRDRPINSNQPQHF. V and J are TRBV5-3 and TRBJ1-5; TRBD1 is a possible D gene (6 bases). TRBV5-3 is an open reading frame, and its role is uncertain. V was clipped by 6 bases and J by 0 bases, with 25 bases between them. The CDR3 covers 19 residues.

This clone turned up a few times. The rearrangement joins TRBV28 to TRBJ1-2; D not resolved. Trimming stripped 4 bases from V and 8 bases from J, with 14 bases between. Looked up from germline, CDR1 is MDHEN and CDR2 is SYDVKM. The CDR3 runs to 13 residues. This chain's CDR3 is CASSYASGRGYTF. Written as DNA, the CDR3 is TGTGCCAGCAGTTACGCTTCGGGGAGGGGCTACACCTTC.

CDR3 sequence: CASSVNSPGRGGGEKLFF. The CDR3 coding sequence is TGCGCCAGCAGCGTAAACTCCCCGGGGAGGGGAGGTGGCGAAAAACTGTTTTTT. The chain uses TRBV5-1 and TRBJ1-4, with D possibly matching TRBD1 (5 bases). CDR1 is SGHRS and CDR2 is YFSETQ in the germline V gene. V shed 4 bases and J shed 8 bases, with 27 bases lying between them. This CDR3 has 18 residues.

V is TRBV5-4 and J is TRBJ2-1; D remains ambiguous. The germline V gene has CDR1 SGHNT and CDR2 YYREEE (reference sequence). The germline V and J ends were trimmed by 0 bases and 5 bases, with 12 bases remaining between them. The CDR3 length is 15 residues. The chain's CDR3 is CASSLDGYLNNEQFF. In DNA, the CDR3 is TGTGCCAGCAGCTTGGACGGGTACCTCAACAATGAGCAGTTCTTC. Using reference TRBV5-4 and TRBJ2-1 for the parts outside the CDR3, the full variable domain is ETGVTQSPTHLIKTRGQQVTLRCSSQSGHNTVSWYQQALGQGPQFIFQYYREEENGRGNFPPRFSGLQFPNYSSELNVNALELDDSALYLCASSLDGYLNNEQFFGPGTRLTVL.

This clone was seen a single time. This chain joins TRBV29-1 and TRBJ2-1; 13 positions agree with TRBD2. The CDR3 is 16 amino acids. The V gene end was trimmed by 6 bases and the J gene end by 3 bases; junction bases not matched to a gene: 8. Germline CDR1 is SQVTM and CDR2 is ANQGSEA. CDR3 in DNA: TGCAGCGTCCCTGGACTAGCGGGGGTCCTCTACAATGAGCAGTTCTTC. It translates to CSVPGLAGVLYNEQFF.